Each of the 17 T cell receptor beta chains below was sequenced from the same sample in a study of molecular identifiers for immune sequencing clone quantification. TCRdb fed the PCR reads into MiXCR, producing one record per CDR3 protein. Of more than 550,000 distinct CDR3 sequences in the sample, 25% were seen once. Specimen: naive CD8+ T cells from blood, with Jurkat cell RNA spiked in. This sample's subset: FACS-sorted CD8+CD4-CCR7+CD45RA+ naive T cells. These receptors were collected from a human donor in good health. Some libraries in this study had Jurkat cell RNA spiked in.

This clonotype was recorded many times. V and J are TRBV27 and TRBJ1-5, with 8 bases matching TRBD1. With V trimmed by 5 bases and J by 5 bases, 2 bases remained unmatched. This CDR3 comprises 13 residues. In germline, CDR1 is MNHEY, CDR2 SMNVEV (reference sequence). The CDR3 region is CASSPGGYQPQHF. Written as DNA, the CDR3 is TGTGCCAGCAGTCCAGGGGGCTATCAGCCCCAGCATTTT.

This clonotype has a handful of counts. The junction and the germline gene differ at one end; a read error may be behind it. The V and J genes are TRBV2 and TRBJ2-3; possibly TRBD1 for D (5 bases). Germline V gene sequence: CDR1 SNHLY, CDR2 FYNNEI. This CDR3 has 17 residues. CDR3 nucleotide sequence: TGTGCCAGCGAATGGACACAAGGTTTCGCCCGCACAGGTACGCAGTATTTT. This translates into CASEWTQGFARTGTQYF.

This clonotype was observed at least ten times. The chain recombines TRBV4-3 with TRBJ2-6; no reliable D call. With 0 bases removed from V and 0 bases from J, the gap between germline ends came to 3 bases. The CDR3 spans 15 residues. Germline-derived CDR1 and CDR2 are LGHNA and YSLEER. CDR3 DNA: TGCGCCAGCAGCCAAGACAGCTCTGGGGCCAACGTCCTGACTTTC. As protein: CASSQDSSGANVLTF.

At least ten counts were recorded for this clonotype. The genes are TRBV19 and TRBJ2-1; possibly TRBD2 for D (5 bases). The CDR3 spans 16 residues. Per germline, CDR1 LNHDA and CDR2 SQIVND (reference sequence). V was pared by 0 bases and J by 2 bases, with 11 bases between. CDR3 nucleotide sequence: TGTGCCAGTAGTATAGATTCCGGGAACCCCTACAATGAGCAGTTCTTC. Translated, it gives CASSIDSGNPYNEQFF.

The J gene is TRBJ1-1, the V gene TRBV6-2 or TRBV6-3; tentative D call: TRBD1 (5 bases). CDR3 length: 13 amino acids. The germline V and J ends were trimmed by 4 bases and 8 bases, with 14 bases remaining between them. In germline, CDR1 is MNHEY, CDR2 SVGEGT. This CDR3 reads CASSSGHRSEAFF. CDR3 DNA: TGTGCCAGCAGTTCCGGACACCGTTCCGAAGCTTTCTTT.

Only a few counts were recorded for this clonotype. The genes are TRBV20-1 and TRBJ2-1, with D possibly TRBD2 on 6 matching bases. Trimming pared 5 bases from V and 4 bases from J, leaving 27 bases between. The CDR3 consists of 18 residues. Germline loops: CDR1 DFQATT, CDR2 SNEGSKA (reference sequence). The CDR3 protein is CSASAWSAKAGLYNEQFF. The CDR3 coding sequence is TGCAGTGCTTCTGCTTGGTCTGCAAAGGCGGGATTGTACAATGAGCAGTTCTTC.

This clonotype was recorded at least ten times. V and J are TRBV29-1 and TRBJ2-5; TRBD1 might be the D (6 bases). This CDR3 comprises 11 residues. V gave up 4 bases and J gave up 3 bases, with 6 bases separating them. Germline lookup yields CDR1 SQVTM and CDR2 ANQGSEA. The CDR3 loop is CSVAGEETQYF. The DNA for the CDR3 is TGCAGCGTTGCAGGGGAAGAGACCCAGTACTTC.

This clonotype was observed many times. The gene calls are TRBV7-8 and TRBJ1-1; D gene uncertain. V lost 3 bases and J lost 1, with 12 bases in between. The CDR3 has 15 residues. CDR1 SGHVS and CDR2 FQNEAQ come from the germline V gene. The CDR3 loop reads CASSFSPTWNTEAFF. The CDR3 bases are TGTGCCAGCAGCTTTTCCCCTACATGGAACACTGAAGCTTTCTTT.

The sample holds a few counts of this clonotype. J is TRBJ2-1 and V is TRBV9, with D perhaps being TRBD1 or TRBD2 (6 bases each). The ends were cut back, 3 bases at V and 3 bases at J, with 13 bases in the middle. Per the germline V gene, CDR1 is SGDLS and CDR2 is YYNGEE. The CDR3 runs 15 residues. The CDR3 DNA sequence: TGTGCCAGCAGCGACCGGGGGCTCCTCTACAATGAGCAGTTCTTC. Translation: CASSDRGLLYNEQFF.

Remarks on this clonotype: A much larger clone lies one base from this, so it may be a read error. V is TRBV27 and J is TRBJ2-5; the D gene is possibly TRBD1 (5 bases). Germline V gene lookup returns CDR1 MNHEY and CDR2 SMNVEV (reference sequence). This CDR3 has 15 amino acids. The CDR3 loop reads CASSPPGSPVETQHF. CDR3 sequence (DNA): TGTGCCAGCAGTCCCCCAGGGTCCCCTGTGGAGACCCAGCACTTC.

Regarding this clonotype: A much more abundant neighbour one base away suggests this may be a read error. The CDR3 DNA reads as TGTGCCAGCAGCTTGGTACTAGCGGAACTTTACAATGAGCAGTTCTTC. This encodes CASSLVLAELYNEQFF. The rearrangement links TRBV5-6 to TRBJ2-1, with TRBD2 matching over 8 bases. The junction had 6 bases not matched to a gene; V was cut back by 0 bases and J by 4 bases. CDR3 size: 16 residues. Germline CDR1 reads SGHDT; CDR2 reads YYEEEE.

This clonotype was found many times. The gene calls are TRBV28 and TRBJ2-3; D is unclear. CDR1 MDHEN and CDR2 SYDVKM come from the germline V gene. Trimming removed 2 bases from V and 2 bases from J, with 11 bases in between. The CDR3 runs to 15 residues. The CDR3 protein is CASSLNKLNTDTQYF. DNA for the CDR3: TGTGCCAGCAGTTTAAACAAGCTCAACACAGATACGCAGTATTTT.

This clonotype was counted between two and nine times. The rearrangement uses TRBV12-3 or TRBV12-4 and TRBJ1-1; 8 bases are shared with TRBD1. The length of the CDR3 is 16 residues. Losses at the gene ends were 6 bases for V and 4 bases for J; bases not matched to a gene: 13. CDR3 loop: CASSSGQGFLGTEAFF. In DNA form, the CDR3 reads TGTGCCAGCAGCAGCGGACAGGGCTTCTTGGGCACTGAAGCTTTCTTT.

The J gene is TRBJ2-1, the V gene TRBV7-6, with TRBD1 as a possible D gene (5 bases). Germline V gives CDR1 SGHVS, CDR2 FNYEAQ. V gave up 1 base and J gave up 8 bases, with 18 bases separating them. This CDR3 comprises 16 residues. Written as DNA, the CDR3 is TGTGCCAGCAGCTTAGTGGGGTGGTGGGGCGCGGATGAGCAGTTCTTC. This translates into CASSLVGWWGADEQFF. Full variable domain (rest looked up from reference TRBV7-6 and TRBJ2-1): GAGVSQSPRYKVTKRGQDVALRCDPISGHVSLYWYRQALGQGPEFLTYFNYEAQQDKSGLPNDRFSAERPEGSISTLTIQRTEQRDSAMYRCASSLVGWWGADEQFFGPGTRLTVL.

V and J are TRBV4-1 and TRBJ2-1; 12 nucleotides match TRBD2. CDR3 length: 19 amino acids. Germline lookup yields CDR1 MGHRA and CDR2 YSYEKL. Trimming at V came to 3 bases and at J to 4 bases, leaving 13 bases not matched to a gene. The DNA for the CDR3 is TGCGCCAGCAGCCATAGCCCGACTAGCGGGGGAGGAACTTACAATGAGCAGTTCTTC. Amino acid sequence: CASSHSPTSGGGTYNEQFF.

Notes on this clonotype: A single base separates this from a much larger clone, so it may be a read error. This chain connects TRBV5-3 to TRBJ1-2, with TRBD1 identical over 7 bases. TRBV5-3 is known as an ORF, though its function is uncertain. This CDR3 comprises 14 residues. This chain's CDR3 is CASSATQGQYDYTF. As DNA, the CDR3 is TGTGCCAGCAGTGCCACACAGGGACAGTATGACTACACCTTC.

This clonotype was counted a few times. The chain is built from TRBV4-3 and TRBJ2-7; 10 positions agree with TRBD2. Trimming removed 0 bases from V and 2 bases from J; junction bases left unmatched: 4. The CDR3 consists of 16 residues. Germline-derived CDR1 and CDR2 are LGHNA and YSLEER. This chain's CDR3 is CASSQDVAGGTYEQYF. DNA of the CDR3: TGCGCCAGCAGCCAAGATGTAGCGGGAGGAACCTACGAGCAGTACTTC.